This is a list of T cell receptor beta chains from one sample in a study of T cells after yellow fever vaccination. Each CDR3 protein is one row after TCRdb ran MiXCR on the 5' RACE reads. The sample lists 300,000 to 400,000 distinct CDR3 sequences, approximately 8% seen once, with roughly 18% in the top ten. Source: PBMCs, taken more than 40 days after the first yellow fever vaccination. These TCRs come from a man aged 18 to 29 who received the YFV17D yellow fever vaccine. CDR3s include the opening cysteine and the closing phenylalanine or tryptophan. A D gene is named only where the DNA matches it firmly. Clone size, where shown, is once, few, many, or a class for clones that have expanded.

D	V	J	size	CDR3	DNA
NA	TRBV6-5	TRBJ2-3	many	CASSYSRVYDTQYF	TGTGCCAGCAGTTACTCGAGGGTCTACGATACGCAGTATTTT
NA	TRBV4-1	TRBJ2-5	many	CASSQDGGRRETQYF	TGCGCCAGCAGCCAAGACGGGGGGCGCAGGGAGACCCAGTACTTC
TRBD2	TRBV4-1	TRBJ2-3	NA	CASRGLARDTQYF	TGCGCCAGCAGGGGACTAGCGAGAGATACGCAGTATTTT
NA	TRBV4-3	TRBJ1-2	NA	CASSHSGELGYTF	TGCGCCAGCAGCCACTCAGGGGAACTTGGCTACACCTTC
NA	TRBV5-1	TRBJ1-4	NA	CASSPTGTGEKLFF	TGCGCCAGCAGCCCAACGGGGACGGGTGAAAAACTGTTTTTT
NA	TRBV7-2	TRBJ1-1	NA	CASSGRGGRAAFF	TGTGCCAGCAGCGGACGTGGGGGACGGGCAGCTTTCTTT
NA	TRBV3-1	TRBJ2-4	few	CASSQRGTKNIQYF	TGTGCCAGCAGCCAACGCGGGACCAAAAACATTCAGTACTTC
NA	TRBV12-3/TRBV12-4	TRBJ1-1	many	CASTPGRASTEAFF	TGTGCCAGCACGCCGGGCAGGGCGAGCACTGAAGCTTTCTTT
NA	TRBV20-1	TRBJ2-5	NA	CSARDQIAEYF	TGCAGTGCTAGAGATCAAATAGCAGAGTACTTC
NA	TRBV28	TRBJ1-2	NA	CASSTGAYYGYTF	TGTGCCAGCAGTACCGGGGCGTACTATGGCTACACCTTC
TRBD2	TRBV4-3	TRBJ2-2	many	CASSTGLAGRGNTGELFF	TGCGCCAGCAGCACCGGACTAGCGGGCCGGGGGAACACCGGGGAGCTGTTTTTT
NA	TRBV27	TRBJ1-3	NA	CASSPEGPAGNTIYF	TGTGCCAGCAGCCCCGAGGGGCCGGCCGGAAACACCATATATTTT
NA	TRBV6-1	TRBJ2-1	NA	CASSPRGTANEQFF	TGTGCCAGCAGTCCCCGAGGGACGGCTAATGAGCAGTTCTTC
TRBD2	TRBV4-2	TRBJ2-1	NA	CASSQAQPGLAGDKFF	TGTGCCAGCAGCCAAGCCCAGCCGGGACTAGCGGGGGATAAGTTCTTC
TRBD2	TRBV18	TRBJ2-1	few	CASSPGEGSYNEQFF	TGTGCCAGCTCACCAGGGGAGGGCTCCTACAATGAGCAGTTCTTC
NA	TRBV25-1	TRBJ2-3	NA	CASQRRGSTDTQYF	TGTGCCAGTCAGCGACGGGGCAGCACAGATACGCAGTATTTT
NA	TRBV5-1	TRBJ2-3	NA	CASSFRTLGGSTDTQYF	TGCGCCAGCAGCTTTCGCACGTTGGGAGGTTCAACAGATACGCAGTATTTT
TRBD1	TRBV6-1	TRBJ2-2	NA	CASRPGTGNTGELFF	TGTGCCAGCAGGCCCGGGACAGGCAACACCGGGGAGCTGTTTTTT
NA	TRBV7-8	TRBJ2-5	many	CASSRTGPETQYF	TGTGCCAGCAGCCGAACGGGTCCAGAGACCCAGTACTTC
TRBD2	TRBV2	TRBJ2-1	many	CASGGLAGGNEQFF	TGTGCCAGCGGGGGACTAGCGGGGGGGAATGAGCAGTTCTTC
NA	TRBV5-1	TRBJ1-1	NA	CASSYVGDNTEAFF	TGCGCCAGCAGCTATGTAGGGGACAACACTGAAGCTTTCTTT
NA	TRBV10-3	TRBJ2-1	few	CAISGGRGASYNEQFF	TGTGCCATCAGTGGGGGGCGGGGTGCCTCCTACAATGAGCAGTTCTTC
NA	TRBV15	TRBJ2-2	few	CATSRDPRASAGELFF	TGTGCCACCAGCAGAGACCCACGGGCCTCGGCCGGGGAGCTGTTTTTT
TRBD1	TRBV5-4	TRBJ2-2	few	CASTITGANTGELFF	TGTGCCAGCACTATAACAGGGGCCAACACCGGGGAGCTGTTTTTT
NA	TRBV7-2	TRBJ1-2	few	CASSRSGQGLSGYTF	TGTGCCAGCAGCCGTTCTGGGCAGGGGCTCTCCGGCTACACCTTC
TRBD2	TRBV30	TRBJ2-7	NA	CAWSIGTSGDEQYF	TGTGCCTGGAGCATCGGGACTAGCGGTGACGAGCAGTACTTC
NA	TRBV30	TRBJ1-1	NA	CAYLDGGSEAFF	TGTGCCTACCTTGACGGGGGATCTGAAGCTTTCTTT
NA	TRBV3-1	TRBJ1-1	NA	CASSLRKMNTEAFF	TGTGCCAGCAGCCTCAGGAAAATGAACACTGAAGCTTTCTTT
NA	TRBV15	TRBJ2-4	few	CATSTELAKNIQYF	TGTGCCACCAGCACTGAGCTAGCCAAAAACATTCAGTACTTC
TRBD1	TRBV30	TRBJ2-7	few	CAWSFYRGSYEQYF	TGTGCCTGGAGCTTTTACAGGGGCTCCTACGAGCAGTACTTC
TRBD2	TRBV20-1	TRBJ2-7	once	CSARALNSGSSYEQYF	TGCAGTGCTAGAGCCCTTAATAGCGGGAGCTCCTACGAGCAGTACTTC
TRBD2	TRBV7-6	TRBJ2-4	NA	CASSLAGERSGGENIQYF	TGTGCCAGCAGCTTAGCGGGAGAGCGTAGCGGGGGTGAAAACATTCAGTACTTC
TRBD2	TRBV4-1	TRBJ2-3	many	CASSQGRAGLAGLRDTQYF	TGCGCCAGCAGCCAAGGGAGGGCTGGCTTAGCGGGCCTTCGGGATACGCAGTATTTT
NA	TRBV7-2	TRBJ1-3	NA	CASSLARGGNTIYF	TGTGCCAGCAGTTTAGCCCGTGGAGGAAACACCATATATTTT
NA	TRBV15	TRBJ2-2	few	CATSGTLNGELFF	TGTGCCACCAGCGGGACTTTAAACGGGGAGCTGTTTTTT
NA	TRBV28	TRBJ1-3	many	CAGGRVGNTIYF	TGTGCCGGGGGGCGCGTTGGAAACACCATATATTTT
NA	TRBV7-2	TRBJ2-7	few	CASSLVDSPWVEQYF	TGTGCCAGCAGCTTAGTTGACAGCCCTTGGGTCGAGCAGTACTTC
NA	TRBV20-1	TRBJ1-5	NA	CSARNLNQPQHF	TGCAGTGCTAGGAACCTCAATCAGCCCCAGCATTTT
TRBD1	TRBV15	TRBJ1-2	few	CATNPDRVRYGYTF	TGTGCCACCAACCCGGACAGGGTACGCTATGGCTACACCTTC
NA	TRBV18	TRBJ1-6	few	CASSPGTTSYNSPLHF	TGTGCCAGCTCACCAGGGACGACCTCCTATAATTCACCCCTCCACTTT
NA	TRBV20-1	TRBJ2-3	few	CSAIISGAGGTDTQYF	TGCAGTGCCATTATTTCGGGGGCGGGGGGCACAGATACGCAGTATTTT